Listed below are T cell receptor beta chains from one sample, sequenced in a study of cytomegalovirus exposure and HLA in healthy donors. Clones were read by immunoSEQ multiplex PCR, and TCRdb kept only the in-frame ones, dropping some. The sample consists of 71,000 or so clones, 94% of them appearing once. Input material: PBMCs. These receptors all come from a woman aged 18 to 35 in good health and CMV-seronegative. The CDR3 runs from the conserved cysteine through the conserved F or W. The order of the fields is V gene, J gene, CDR3 protein.

>TRBV10-3|TRBJ2-3
CAISESTWLAETTDTQYF
>TRBV6-5|TRBJ2-7
CASSYSTPSDSYEQYF
>TRBV7-9|TRBJ1-2
CASSFPSDGYTF
>TRBV30|TRBJ2-2
CAWTRWGSLNTGELFF
>TRBV6-1|TRBJ1-2
CASSARPLGQGNYGYTF
>TRBV2|TRBJ2-3
CASSTLGNGGRETPDTQYF
>TRBV6-6|TRBJ2-3
CASSYSAGGPQYF
>TRBV6-6|TRBJ2-1
CASSYSSRGNEQFF
>TRBV11-2|TRBJ1-1
CASSWRTGQAVEAFF
>TRBV7-9|TRBJ2-7
CASSDGLRAMAYEQYF
>TRBV2|TRBJ2-3
CASTDRARTDTQYF
>TRBV19|TRBJ2-7
CASSILAGGYEQYF
>TRBV5-1|TRBJ2-7
CASSSLLAGGPSEQYF
>TRBV5-6|TRBJ2-7
CASSLGQSYEQYF
>TRBV7-2|TRBJ2-3
CASTSPSGRTDTQYF
>TRBV7-8|TRBJ1-4
CASSSGHDNFATNEKLFF
>TRBV30|TRBJ2-7
CAWSFGASYEQYF
>TRBV6-1|TRBJ1-2
CASSEDVDSSVNYGYTF
>TRBV27|TRBJ2-7
CASRRTGEDEQYF
>TRBV6-6|TRBJ1-1
CASNTDRGNTEAFF
>TRBV11-2|TRBJ2-7
CASSHTRRAGYEQYF
>TRBV7-6|TRBJ2-1
CASSISSGRYNEQFF
>TRBV13|TRBJ1-3
CASSLDRVIVGNTIYF
>TRBV10-3|TRBJ2-1
CAISEIVGDFLSSYNEQFF
>TRBV6-6|TRBJ1-1
CASFLGHNGNTEAFF
>TRBV7-9|TRBJ1-5
CASSSGTGGGQPQHF
>TRBV6-5|TRBJ2-7
CASSRDRGSGEQYF
>TRBV27|TRBJ2-1
CASSLHPMTGGNEQFF
>TRBV6-1|TRBJ2-7
CASSRLKYEQYF
>TRBV7-2|TRBJ2-7
CASSSPSAYEQYF
>TRBV19|TRBJ2-5
CASNARGSETQYF
>TRBV29-1|TRBJ2-2
CSVVDSNTGELFF
>TRBV27|TRBJ2-2
CASSWDSGNTGELFF
>TRBV6-1|TRBJ2-7
CASSSVSGTYEQYF
>TRBV9|TRBJ1-3
CASIPPTGRGNTIYF
>TRBV18|TRBJ2-2
CASVRGIGTGELFF
>TRBV9|TRBJ2-1
CASSSQGRVDEQFF
>TRBV14|TRBJ2-7
CASSQVVWEGEQYF
>TRBV29-1|TRBJ1-3
CSVEGSGEGSGNTIYF
>TRBV7-9|TRBJ2-3
CASSSSGPSTDTQYF
>TRBV4-3|TRBJ2-3
CASSQEWRGGGYTQYF
>TRBV27|TRBJ2-7
CASSRWGTGTNYEQYF
>TRBV27|TRBJ1-1
CASSLGGMYTEAFF
>TRBV6-1|TRBJ1-4
CASSEPNRAVINEKLFF
>TRBV15|TRBJ2-7
CATSRDLGASVQYF
>TRBV19|TRBJ2-1
CASSILAGGGGEQFF
>TRBV5-1|TRBJ2-5
CASSLGAGWQETQYF
>TRBV18|TRBJ2-2
CASSAISGTGELFF
>TRBV28|TRBJ1-1
CASVLSSGVGWIEAFF
>TRBV7-9|TRBJ2-1
CASSDGSPTVLSLYNEQFF
>TRBV28|TRBJ2-6
CASSLSTSVGANVLTF
>TRBV2|TRBJ2-7
CASSLNYEQYF
>TRBV13|TRBJ2-3
CASSWQGTDTQYF
>TRBV28|TRBJ2-6
CASSFLHSGANVLTF
>TRBV19|TRBJ1-2
CASRKGTVIDYGYTF
>TRBV4-2|TRBJ2-5
CASSPEPSGGAETQYF
>TRBV2|TRBJ2-1
CASSDRQGPNFVQFF
>TRBV10-1|TRBJ2-7
CASSLSTGGIYEQYF
>TRBV19|TRBJ1-2
CASSSLQGLGGYTF